This T cell receptor (beta chain) was found in a study of blood T cell repertoires in COVID-19. About the research overall: Sample material is recorded as cDNA or gDNA derived from T cells, B-cell-depleted T cells, or PBMCs.

Original handling: Nucleated cell number was recorded as an estimate derived from reference gene primer amplification. Measured with immunoSEQ multiplex PCR; TCRdb has only the in-frame clones, and not every one. Clonal size and the V and J genes are those of that table, whereas D and trimming came from the DNA. The table lists about 51,000 clones, approximately 89% of them singletons, with around 3.1% in the top ten. The CDR3 runs to 15 residues. Losses at the gene ends were 7 bases for V and 4 bases for J; bases not matched to a gene: 8. The V gene's germline CDR1 is SNHLY and CDR2 FYNNEI. The rearrangement joins TRBV2 to TRBJ2-2; 8 bases agree with TRBD1. The source of this sequence is a man between 45 and 60 years old with acute or convalescent COVID-19. Sequenced sample: peripheral blood. This CDR3 is CASIAQGAVTGELFF. The CDR3 DNA reads TGTGCCAGCATAGCGCAGGGGGCCGTCACCGGGGAGCTGTTTTTT. The entire variable domain, with the rest obtained from reference TRBV2 and TRBJ2-2, is as follows: EPEVTQTPSHQVTQMGQEVILRCVPISNHLYFYWYRQILGQKVEFLVSFYNNEISEKSEIFDDQFSVERPDGSNFTLKIRSTKLEDSAMYFCASIAQGAVTGELFFGEGSRLTVL.